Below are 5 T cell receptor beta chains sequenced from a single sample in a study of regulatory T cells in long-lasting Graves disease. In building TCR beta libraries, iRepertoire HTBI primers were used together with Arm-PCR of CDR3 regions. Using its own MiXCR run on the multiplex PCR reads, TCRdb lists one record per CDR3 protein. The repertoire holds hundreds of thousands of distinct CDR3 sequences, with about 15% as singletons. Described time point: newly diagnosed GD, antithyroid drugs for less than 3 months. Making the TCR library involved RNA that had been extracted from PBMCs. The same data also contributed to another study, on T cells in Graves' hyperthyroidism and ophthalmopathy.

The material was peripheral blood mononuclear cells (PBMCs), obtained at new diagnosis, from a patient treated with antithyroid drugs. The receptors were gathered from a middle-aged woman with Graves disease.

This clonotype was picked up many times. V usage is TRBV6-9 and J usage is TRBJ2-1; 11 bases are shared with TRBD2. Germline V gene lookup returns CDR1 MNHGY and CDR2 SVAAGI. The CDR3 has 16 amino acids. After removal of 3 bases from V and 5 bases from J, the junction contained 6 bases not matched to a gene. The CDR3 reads CASSYFSGRDHNEQFF. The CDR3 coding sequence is TGTGCCAGCAGTTACTTTAGCGGGAGGGACCACAATGAGCAGTTCTTC.

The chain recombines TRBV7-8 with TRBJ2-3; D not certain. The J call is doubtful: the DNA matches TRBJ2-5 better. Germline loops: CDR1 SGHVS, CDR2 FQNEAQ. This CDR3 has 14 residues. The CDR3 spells CASSLVHFVETQYF. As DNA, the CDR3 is TGTGCCAGCAGCTTAGTACACTTTGTGGAGACCCAGTACTTC.

This CDR3 is CAWSVLPSGTVAEKLFF. Written as DNA, the CDR3 is TGTGCCTGGAGTGTACTGCCCTCCGGGACAGTGGCTGAAAAACTGTTTTTT. V usage is TRBV30 and J usage is TRBJ1-4, with TRBD1 identical over 7 bases. Losses at the gene ends were 0 bases for V and 7 bases for J; bases not matched to a gene: 14. Germline CDR1 is GTSNPN and CDR2 is SVGIG (reference sequence). CDR3 length: 17 residues.

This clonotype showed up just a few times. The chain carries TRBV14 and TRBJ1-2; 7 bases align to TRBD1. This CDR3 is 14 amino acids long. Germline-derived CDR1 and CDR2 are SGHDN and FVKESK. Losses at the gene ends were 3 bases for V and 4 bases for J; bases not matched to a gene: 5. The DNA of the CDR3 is TGTGCCAGCAGCCAGTCGACAGGGTCCTATGGCTACACCTTC. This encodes CASSQSTGSYGYTF.

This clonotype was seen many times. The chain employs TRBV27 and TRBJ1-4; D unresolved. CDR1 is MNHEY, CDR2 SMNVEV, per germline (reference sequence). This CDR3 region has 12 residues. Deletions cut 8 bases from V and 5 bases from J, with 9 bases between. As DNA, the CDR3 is TGTGCCAGCGGCTCACGGAATGAAAAACTGTTTTTT. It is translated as CASGSRNEKLFF. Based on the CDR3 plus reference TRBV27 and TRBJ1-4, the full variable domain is EAQVTQNPRYLITVTGKKLTVTCSQNMNHEYMSWYRQDPGLGLRQIYYSMNVEVTDKGDVPEGYKVSRKEKRNFPLILESPSPNQTSLYFCASGSRNEKLFFGSGTQLSVL.